The source of this T cell receptor (beta chain) is a study of blood T cell repertoires in COVID-19. As for the study in general: Donors in the United States, Italy and Spain gave samples during acute or convalescent COVID-19.

TCRdb's table, derived via immunoSEQ multiplex PCR, lists solely in-frame clones and lacks some. The sample lists 95,000 to 120,000 clones; 70% to 90% were seen once. Trimming stripped 3 bases from V and 0 bases from J, with 10 bases between. CDR3 length: 14 amino acids. Germline assignment: CDR1 SGHRS and CDR2 YFSETQ. The chain employs TRBV5-1 and TRBJ2-7, with D perhaps TRBD1 (6 bases). The clonotype comes from a man aged 40-49 years with acute or convalescent COVID-19. The material sequenced was peripheral blood. CDR3 sequence reads: CASSYGQFSYEQYF. The CDR3 bases are TGCGCCAGCAGCTACGGACAGTTCTCCTACGAGCAGTACTTC.